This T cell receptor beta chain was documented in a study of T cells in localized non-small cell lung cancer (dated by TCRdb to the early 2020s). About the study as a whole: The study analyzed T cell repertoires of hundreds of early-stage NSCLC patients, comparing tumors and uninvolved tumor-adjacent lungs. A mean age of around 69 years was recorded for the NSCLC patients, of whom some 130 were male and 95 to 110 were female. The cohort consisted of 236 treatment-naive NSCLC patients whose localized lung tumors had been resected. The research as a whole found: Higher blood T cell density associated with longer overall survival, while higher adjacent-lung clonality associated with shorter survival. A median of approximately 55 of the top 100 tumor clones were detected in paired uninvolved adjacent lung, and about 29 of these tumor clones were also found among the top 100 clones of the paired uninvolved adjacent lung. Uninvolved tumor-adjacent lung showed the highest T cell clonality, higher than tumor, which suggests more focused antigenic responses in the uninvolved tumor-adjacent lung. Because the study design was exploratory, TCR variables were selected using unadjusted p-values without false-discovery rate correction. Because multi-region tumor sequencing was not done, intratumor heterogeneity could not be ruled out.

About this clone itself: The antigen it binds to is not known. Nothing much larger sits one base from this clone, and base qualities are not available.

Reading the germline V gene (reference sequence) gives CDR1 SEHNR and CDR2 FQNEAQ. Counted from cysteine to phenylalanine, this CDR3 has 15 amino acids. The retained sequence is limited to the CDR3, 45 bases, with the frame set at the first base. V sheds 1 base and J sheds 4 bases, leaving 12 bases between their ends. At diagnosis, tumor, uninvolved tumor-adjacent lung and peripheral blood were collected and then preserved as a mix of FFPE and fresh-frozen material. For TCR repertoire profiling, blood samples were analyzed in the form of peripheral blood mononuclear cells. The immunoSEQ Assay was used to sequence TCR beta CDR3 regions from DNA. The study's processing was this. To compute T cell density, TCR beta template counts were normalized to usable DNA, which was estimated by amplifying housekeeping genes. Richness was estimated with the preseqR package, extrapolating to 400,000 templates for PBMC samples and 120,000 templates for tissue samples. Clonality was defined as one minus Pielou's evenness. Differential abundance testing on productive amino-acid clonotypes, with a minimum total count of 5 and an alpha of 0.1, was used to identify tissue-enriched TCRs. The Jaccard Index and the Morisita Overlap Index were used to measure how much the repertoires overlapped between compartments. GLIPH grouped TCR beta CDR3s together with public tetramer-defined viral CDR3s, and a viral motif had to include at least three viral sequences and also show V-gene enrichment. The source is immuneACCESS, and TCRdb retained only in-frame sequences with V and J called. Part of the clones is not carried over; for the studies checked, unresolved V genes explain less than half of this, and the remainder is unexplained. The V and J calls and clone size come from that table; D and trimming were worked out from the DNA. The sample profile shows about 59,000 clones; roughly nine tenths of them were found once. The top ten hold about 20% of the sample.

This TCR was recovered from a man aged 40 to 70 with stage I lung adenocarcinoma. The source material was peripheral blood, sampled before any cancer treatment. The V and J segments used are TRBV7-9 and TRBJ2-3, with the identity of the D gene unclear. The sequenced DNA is TGTGCCAGCAGCTTAGGGGTGGCGAGTTCAGATACGCAGTATTTT. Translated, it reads CASSLGVASSDTQYF.